One sample yielded the 14 T cell receptor beta chains listed below, sequenced in a study of blood T cells in healthy people across ages. Then a second PCR, running roughly 7 to 12 cycles, was carried out with a sample-barcoded 5' primer and a J-beta primer mix. A single record per CDR3 protein comes from TCRdb applying MiXCR to the 5' RACE reads. The sample includes roughly 700,000 distinct CDR3 sequences, around 49% of them seen just once. Material for sequencing was blood. All receptors come from a woman in her fifties or sixties in good health.

This clonotype was found a few times. This chain connects TRBV7-2 to TRBJ2-5; no definite D call. The CDR3 length is 15 residues. Trimming removed 1 base from V and 2 bases from J, with 11 bases in between. In germline, CDR1 is SGHTA, CDR2 FQGNSA. The CDR3 sequence is CASSLGYAYQETQYF. CDR3 nucleotide sequence: TGTGCCAGCAGCTTAGGATACGCGTATCAAGAGACCCAGTACTTC.

V is TRBV5-1 and J is TRBJ2-5; D is perhaps TRBD1 (6 bases). CDR3 length equals 19 residues. The germline gives CDR1 SGHRS, CDR2 YFSETQ. V gave up 1 base and J gave up 4 bases, with 26 bases separating them. The CDR3 sequence is CASSLNTLSDSPRRETQYF. The DNA for the CDR3 is TGCGCCAGCAGCTTGAACACCTTGTCGGACAGTCCCAGGCGAGAGACCCAGTACTTC.

This sequence joins TRBV7-2 and TRBJ2-1, with 10 bases fitting TRBD2. Germline V CDR1 and CDR2: SGHTA, FQGNSA. This CDR3 has 15 residues. Losses at the gene ends were 3 bases for V and 9 bases for J; bases not matched to a gene: 8. The CDR3 region has the DNA TGTGCCAGCAGCTTCGGACTAGCGGAGGGCAGTGAGCAGTTCTTC. It translates to CASSFGLAEGSEQFF.

The J gene is TRBJ1-1, the V gene TRBV27; D remains unclear. The V gene's germline CDR1 is MNHEY and CDR2 SMNVEV (reference sequence). This CDR3 spans 12 amino acids. V lost 7 bases and J 1 base, leaving 7 bases between the germline ends. For the CDR3, the DNA is TGTGCCAGCACGTCTAAGAACACTGAAGCTTTCTTT. This sequence encodes CASTSKNTEAFF.

As concerns this clonotype: Sequence at one end of the junction differs from germline and may be a read error. The rearrangement joins TRBV4-2 to TRBJ2-3; D might be TRBD2 (6 bases). Looked up from germline, CDR1 is LGHNA and CDR2 is YNFKEQ. The CDR3 length is 16 residues. CDR3 in DNA: TGTGTCAGCAGCCAACAGACACTAGCTTCGACAGATACGCAGTATTTT. This codes for CVSSQQTLASTDTQYF.

The chain recombines TRBV20-1 with TRBJ1-2; tentative D call: TRBD1 (6 bases). Germline V lookup: CDR1 DFQATT, CDR2 SNEGSKA (reference sequence). This CDR3 contains 13 residues. Between the trimmed V and J ends, which lost 4 bases and 4 bases, there was a span of 13 bases. CDR3 sequence: CSANDQGSYGYTF. As DNA, the CDR3 is TGCAGTGCTAACGACCAGGGGAGCTATGGCTACACCTTC.

The CDR3 loop is CASSLHWAAGNEKLFF. DNA of the CDR3: TGTGCCAGCAGCCTTCACTGGGCAGCCGGTAATGAAAAACTGTTTTTT. This rearrangement joins TRBV7-2 to TRBJ1-4, with D hard to call. The CDR3 is 16 residues long. Trimming pared 5 bases from V and 4 bases from J, leaving 17 bases between. Germline values: CDR1 SGHTA, CDR2 FQGNSA.

The chain combines TRBV11-1 with TRBJ1-6, with D possibly matching TRBD1 (6 bases). The CDR3 is 15 amino acids. V was shortened by 2 bases and J by 10 bases, with 15 bases between the two germline ends. Germline CDR1 and CDR2: SGHAT and FQDESV (reference sequence). DNA of the CDR3: TGTGCCAGCAGCTTACAGGGGTACGGCTCCTCACCCCTCCACTTT. As protein: CASSLQGYGSSPLHF. Filled out from reference TRBV11-1 and TRBJ1-6, the complete variable domain reads EAEVAQSPRYKITEKSQAVAFWCDPISGHATLYWYRQILGQGPELLVQFQDESVVDDSQLPKDRFSAERLKGVDSTLKIQPAELGDSAMYLCASSLQGYGSSPLHFGNGTRLTVT.

The chain couples TRBV5-1 to TRBJ2-1; TRBD2 aligns across 7 bases. Germline loops: CDR1 SGHRS, CDR2 YFSETQ. Trimming at V came to 2 bases and at J to 4 bases, leaving 6 bases not matched to a gene. The CDR3 runs 15 residues. CDR3: CASSFGPSGYNEQFF. CDR3 DNA: TGCGCCAGCAGCTTTGGGCCTAGCGGATACAATGAGCAGTTCTTC.

This clonotype was detected ten times or more. The rearrangement joins TRBV5-6 to TRBJ1-2, with D perhaps matching TRBD1 (5 bases). The germline V gene encodes CDR1 SGHDT and CDR2 YYEEEE. V shed 0 bases and J shed 10 bases, with 7 bases lying between them. This CDR3 contains 11 residues. CDR3 in DNA: TGTGCCAGCAGCTTGGGACAGCTCTACACCTTC. Translation gives CASSLGQLYTF.

The V call is TRBV6-2 or TRBV6-3, the J call TRBJ2-3; TRBD2 agrees at 9 bases. The CDR3 is 14 amino acids. The V gene's germline CDR1 is MNHEY and CDR2 SVGEGT. V trimming: 6 bases; J trimming: 4 bases; junction bases outside the gene matches: 5. Here the CDR3 DNA reads TGTGCCAGCAGAGGCGGGAGGGTATCAGATACGCAGTATTTT. Its translation is CASRGGRVSDTQYF.

This chain connects TRBV10-3 to TRBJ2-3; 14 bases agree with TRBD2. The CDR3 runs 16 residues. CDR1 ENHRY and CDR2 SYGVKD come from the germline V gene. V trimming: 4 bases; J trimming: 4 bases; junction bases outside the gene matches: 4. The CDR3 region has the DNA TGTGCCATCAGTGTGGGGACTAGCGGGAGCGCAGATACGCAGTATTTT. This encodes CAISVGTSGSADTQYF.

The chain uses TRBV14 and TRBJ1-2; 7 bases fit TRBD1. This CDR3 is 13 amino acids long. CDR1 SGHDN and CDR2 FVKESK come from the germline V gene. The V segment lost 5 bases and the J segment 5 bases; nucleotides outside the gene matches: 5. The CDR3 coding sequence is TGTGCCAGCAGCAAGGACAGGAAGTATGGCTACACCTTC. Translation gives CASSKDRKYGYTF. The full variable domain, rest sourced from reference TRBV14 and TRBJ1-2, is EAGVTQFPSHSVIEKGQTVTLRCDPISGHDNLYWYRRVMGKEIKFLLHFVKESKQDESGMPNNRFLAERTGGTYSTLKVQPAELEDSGVYFCASSKDRKYGYTFGSGTRLTVV.

This clonotype is a singleton in its sample. The chain links TRBV6-2 or TRBV6-3 to TRBJ1-2; D gene unclear. The CDR3 consists of 14 residues. In germline, CDR1 is MNHEY, CDR2 SVGEGT. V was cut by 9 bases and J by 5 bases, with 19 bases left in between. This CDR3 is CASHDGRPRYGYTF. Written as DNA, the CDR3 is TGTGCCAGTCACGATGGCAGGCCGAGGTATGGCTACACCTTC.